Below are 25 T cell receptor beta chains sequenced from a single sample in a study of shared clonotypes between healthy human individuals. The protocol was immunoSEQ multiplex PCR, while the TCRdb copy is restricted to in-frame clones and leaves out a portion. Here the sample spans about 2 million clones, roughly 95% being singletons. Sequenced material: naive CD4+ T cells sorted from blood. Subset meaning: CD45RA+ positively selected. These receptors originate from a man younger than 30 in good health.

V is TRBV5-1 and J is TRBJ2-7; D is possibly TRBD1 or TRBD2 (5 bases each). The germline gives CDR1 SGHRS, CDR2 YFSETQ. V was clipped by 1 base and J by 0 bases, with 14 bases between them. This CDR3 has 16 residues. As DNA, the CDR3 is TGCGCCAGCAGCTTGATTGGGGGAGCGAACTCCTACGAGCAGTACTTC. Translated: CASSLIGGANSYEQYF.

The genes are TRBV10-1 and TRBJ2-1; D unresolved. Trimming shortened V by 5 bases and J by 0 bases, and 8 bases separated the two germline ends. Germline V gene data show CDR1 as WNHNN and CDR2 as SYGVQD (reference sequence). The CDR3 is 14 residues long. The CDR3 coding sequence is TGCGCCAGCAGTAGTTTGTACTCCTACAATGAGCAGTTCTTC. Amino acid sequence: CASSSLYSYNEQFF.

To note about this clone: Distinct nucleotide sequences in the sample also encode this CDR3. This rearrangement joins TRBV28 to TRBJ2-7, with a tentative D call TRBD1 (6 bases). The CDR3 has 12 amino acids. Trimming stripped 6 bases from V and 2 bases from J, with 8 bases between. Germline assignment: CDR1 MDHEN and CDR2 SYDVKM. The CDR3 protein is CASRTGTYEQYF. CDR3 DNA sequence: TGTGCCAGCAGGACAGGAACCTACGAGCAGTACTTC.

V gene TRBV5-6 combines with J gene TRBJ2-6; no clear D. The germline V and J ends were trimmed by 6 bases and 0 bases, with 16 bases remaining between them. Germline CDR1 is SGHDT and CDR2 is YYEEEE. CDR3 length: 17 residues. The CDR3 nucleotides read TGTGCCAGCACCTTTTTCAGGACCAACTCTGGGGCCAACGTCCTGACTTTC. Its protein is CASTFFRTNSGANVLTF.

The chain links TRBV29-1 to TRBJ2-1; perhaps TRBD2 as D (6 bases). In germline, CDR1 is SQVTM, CDR2 ANQGSEA. The length of the CDR3 is 13 residues. Between the trimmed V and J ends, which lost 4 bases and 7 bases, there was a span of 14 bases. CDR3 nucleotide sequence: TGCAGCGTTGGGGACCTAGCGAGGAATGAGCAGTTCTTC. Translated, it gives CSVGDLARNEQFF.

This chain connects TRBV18 to TRBJ1-5, with a possible D match to TRBD1 (6 bases). Looked up from germline, CDR1 is KGHSH and CDR2 is LQKENI. Trimming took 3 bases from V and 2 from J, leaving 17 bases between them. The CDR3 totals 17 residues. CDR3 protein: CASSPGRGVGGNQPQHF. The CDR3, as DNA: TGTGCCAGCTCACCGGGTAGGGGGGTTGGGGGCAATCAGCCCCAGCATTTT.

This clone has just one count. Just one base apart from a much larger clone, this may be a read error. The chain combines TRBV4-1 with TRBJ1-3; TRBD1 is a possible D gene (6 bases). V dropped 7 bases and J dropped 3 bases, with 16 bases sitting between them. The CDR3 length is 15 residues. In germline, CDR1 is MGHRA, CDR2 YSYEKL. The CDR3 sequence: CASTPEDRSGNTIYF. The CDR3 DNA follows: TGCGCCAGCACCCCGGAGGACAGAAGTGGAAACACCATATATTTT.

The chain has TRBV23-1 and TRBJ1-4; the D gene is possibly TRBD1 (5 bases). TRBV23-1 is assigned to the ORF class and has an uncertain function. V was cut by 1 base and J by 8 bases, with 8 bases left in between. This CDR3 has 13 residues. The CDR3 DNA reads as TGCGCCAGCAGTCAATGGGGGGAAGAAAAACTGTTTTTT. Its protein is CASSQWGEEKLFF.

CDR3 in amino acids: CAISVAETDTQYF. CDR3 in DNA: TGTGCCATCAGTGTAGCAGAGACAGATACGCAGTATTTT. The chain has TRBV10-3 and TRBJ2-3; D gene unclear. CDR3 length equals 13 residues. With 4 bases removed from V and 3 bases from J, the gap between germline ends came to 8 bases. Germline-derived CDR1 and CDR2 are ENHRY and SYGVKD.

In this sample, this clone turned up once. J is TRBJ1-5 and V is TRBV11-2; perhaps TRBD1 as D (6 bases). Between the trimmed V and J ends, which lost 5 bases and 3 bases, there was a span of 8 bases. The germline gives CDR1 SGHAT, CDR2 FQNNGV. CDR3 length equals 13 residues. CDR3 nucleotides: TGTGCCAGCAGCGGACAGTACAATCAGCCCCAGCATTTT. Translation: CASSGQYNQPQHF. The full variable domain, rest sourced from reference TRBV11-2 and TRBJ1-5, is EAGVAQSPRYKIIEKRQSVAFWCNPISGHATLYWYQQILGQGPKLLIQFQNNGVVDDSQLPKDRFSAERLKGVDSTLKIQPAKLEDSAVYLCASSGQYNQPQHFGDGTRLSIL.

The rearrangement joins TRBV11-2 to TRBJ1-3, with TRBD1 identical over 7 bases. Germline-derived CDR1 and CDR2 are SGHAT and FQNNGV. This CDR3 region has 17 residues. The junction had 7 bases not matched to a gene; V was cut back by 2 bases and J by 0 bases. In DNA, the CDR3 is TGTGCCAGCAGCTTAATGGCAGGGGGAAGCTCTGGAAACACCATATATTTT. Protein sequence: CASSLMAGGSSGNTIYF.

With regard to this clone: Different DNA sequences within this sample yield the same CDR3. This chain joins TRBV9 and TRBJ1-2; 7 nucleotides line up with TRBD1. The CDR3 length is 15 residues. Germline trimming cut 0 bases from V and 2 bases from J; bases unmatched to any gene: 4. Germline values: CDR1 SGDLS, CDR2 YYNGEE. The CDR3 DNA sequence: TGTGCCAGCAGCGTAGACGGCAGGGGGAACTATGGCTACACCTTC. Its protein is CASSVDGRGNYGYTF. Drawing the rest from reference TRBV9 and TRBJ1-2, the complete variable domain is DSGVTQTPKHLITATGQRVTLRCSPRSGDLSVYWYQQSLDQGLQFLIQYYNGEERAKGNILERFSAQQFPDLHSELNLSSLELGDSALYFCASSVDGRGNYGYTFGSGTRLTVV.

The chain is built from TRBV6-5 and TRBJ2-2; D call uncertain. Trimming removed 4 bases at V and 4 bases at J, with 10 bases between. The germline gives CDR1 MNHEY, CDR2 SVGAGI. There are 14 residues in the CDR3. This CDR3 reads CASSSHSPTGELFF. The CDR3 nucleotides read TGTGCCAGCAGTTCGCACAGCCCCACCGGGGAGCTGTTTTTT.

The chain carries TRBV28 and TRBJ1-6, with 9 bases identical to TRBD1. The J segment lost 3 bases and the V segment lost 5 bases, leaving 2 bases of the junction unmatched. Per the germline V gene, CDR1 is MDHEN and CDR2 is SYDVKM. The CDR3 has 15 residues. The CDR3 here is CASSKGQGYNSPLHF. The CDR3 nucleotides read TGTGCCAGCAGTAAGGGACAGGGCTATAATTCACCCCTCCACTTT.

This sequence joins TRBV5-6 and TRBJ1-1; tentative D call: TRBD1 (5 bases). This CDR3 is built from 13 residues. V dropped 3 bases and J dropped 4 bases, with 10 bases sitting between them. CDR1 and CDR2 (germline): SGHDT, YYEEEE. For the CDR3, the DNA is TGTGCCAGCAGCTCCACCGGGGGCACTGAAGCTTTCTTT. Encoded protein: CASSSTGGTEAFF. The variable domain in full, completed from reference TRBV5-6 and TRBJ1-1, reads DAGVTQSPTHLIKTRGQQVTLRCSPKSGHDTVSWYQQALGQGPQFIFQYYEEEERQRGNFPDRFSGHQFPNYSSELNVNALLLGDSALYLCASSSTGGTEAFFGQGTRLTVV.

The chain recombines TRBV21-1 with TRBJ1-6; the table's TRBD1 call for D was not verified on the DNA. TRBV21-1 is reported as a pseudogene. CDR3 length: 14 amino acids. In DNA, the CDR3 is TGTGCCAGCAGCAAGGCAAGACAGAATTCACCCCTCCACTTT. Amino acids: CASSKARQNSPLHF.

The chain recombines TRBV6-5 with TRBJ2-1; 11 bases agree with TRBD1. The CDR3 consists of 15 residues. Losses at the gene ends were 6 bases for V and 6 bases for J; bases not matched to a gene: 7. The V gene's germline CDR1 is MNHEY and CDR2 SVGAGI. The CDR3 region is CASSPQGTGGNEQFF. The CDR3 region has the DNA TGTGCCAGCAGCCCACAGGGGACAGGGGGCAATGAGCAGTTCTTC.

The chain combines TRBV18 with TRBJ1-2; D not resolved. Germline assignment: CDR1 KGHSH and CDR2 LQKENI. The CDR3 spans 12 residues. Trimming took off 4 bases at V and 6 bases at J, with 9 bases between the two ends. For the CDR3, the DNA is TGTGCCAGCTCACTCCCGGGCCATGGCTACACCTTC. Its protein is CASSLPGHGYTF.

This chain uses TRBV7-9 with TRBJ1-1; no definite D call. Looked up from germline, CDR1 is SEHNR and CDR2 is FQNEAQ (reference sequence). The CDR3 totals 15 residues. V lost 1 base and J 6 bases, leaving 15 bases between the germline ends. In nucleotides, the CDR3 is TGTGCCAGCAGCTTAGATGGGGTCCCCTCCTCTGAAGCTTTCTTT. Its translation is CASSLDGVPSSEAFF.

The J gene is TRBJ1-2, the V gene TRBV18; D might be TRBD1 (5 bases). The CDR3 runs to 15 residues. Germline V gene sequence: CDR1 KGHSH, CDR2 LQKENI. V lost 2 bases and J lost 0, with 10 bases in between. For the CDR3, the DNA is TGTGCCAGCTCACCAGTACAGGCTGCTAACTATGGCTACACCTTC. This gives the protein CASSPVQAANYGYTF.

The V gene is TRBV5-1, the J gene TRBJ1-6; D possibly corresponds to TRBD1 (5 bases). CDR1 is SGHRS, CDR2 YFSETQ, per germline. Trimming removed 4 bases from V and 6 bases from J, with 8 bases in between. This CDR3 contains 13 residues. The CDR3 sequence: CASSRDPNSPLHF. The CDR3 DNA follows: TGCGCCAGCAGCCGGGACCCTAATTCACCCCTCCACTTT.

This clone was found once. V gene TRBV5-1 combines with J gene TRBJ2-5; a possible D gene is TRBD1 (6 bases). V was shortened by 1 base and J by 5 bases, with 21 bases between the two germline ends. There are 17 residues in the CDR3. CDR1 SGHRS and CDR2 YFSETQ come from the germline V gene. The CDR3 DNA is TGCGCCAGCAGCTTGTCCTTGGACAGCCACTTAAGGGAGACCCAGTACTTC. The encoded protein is CASSLSLDSHLRETQYF.

On this clone: Other DNA variants within this sample encode the same CDR3. The J gene is TRBJ2-1, the V gene TRBV20-1; D is uncertain. The CDR3 is made up of 11 amino acids. Trimming removed 1 base at V and 7 bases at J, with 5 bases between. Germline CDR1 and CDR2: DFQATT and SNEGSKA (reference sequence). The CDR3 DNA reads TGCAGTGCTAGAGGTCAGAATGAGCAGTTCTTC. This sequence encodes CSARGQNEQFF.

V is TRBV5-4 and J is TRBJ2-3, with D maybe TRBD2 (6 bases). Trimming shortened V by 4 bases and J by 0 bases, and 18 bases separated the two germline ends. This CDR3 has 17 residues. CDR1 and CDR2 (germline): SGHNT, YYREEE (reference sequence). CDR3 DNA: TGTGCCAGCAGCAAGGGACTCTTTGTGACTAGCACAGATACGCAGTATTTT. Amino acids: CASSKGLFVTSTDTQYF.

The V and J genes are TRBV19 and TRBJ2-5; either TRBD1 or TRBD2 may fit D (5 bases each). The J call may be incorrect, as the DNA end agrees better with TRBJ2-7. CDR1 LNHDA and CDR2 SQIVND come from the germline V gene (reference sequence). The CDR3 is 16 residues long. The CDR3, as DNA: TGTGCCAGTAGTATAGACGCCGGGACGGCCTCCTACGAGCAGTACTTC. This encodes CASSIDAGTASYEQYF.